The 19 T cell receptor beta chains in this list originate from one sample, sequenced in a study of shared clonotypes between healthy human individuals. Assay: immunoSEQ multiplex PCR; the TCRdb copy retains only in-frame clones and omits some. This table holds 2 million to 3 million clones, 80% to 95% found once. The specimen sequenced was naive CD4+ T cells from PBMCs. As to subset: CD45RA+ positively selected. These TCRs come from a man between 18 and 35 years old in good health. Some clones in this sample may be carry-over from other donors' samples.

This clone was picked up one time. Other DNA sequences within the sample encode an identical CDR3. V is TRBV5-6 and J is TRBJ2-7; 12 bases map to TRBD2. Germline loops: CDR1 SGHDT, CDR2 YYEEEE. Unmatched junction bases numbered 6, after V lost 4 bases and J lost 4 bases. The CDR3 is 15 residues long. In nucleotides, the CDR3 is TGTGCCAGCAGCCCAGGACTAGCGGGATTGTACGAGCAGTACTTC. This gives the protein CASSPGLAGLYEQYF.

The chain has TRBV11-3 and TRBJ2-1; TRBD2 matches at 14 bases. CDR3 length: 17 residues. J was trimmed by 6 bases and V by 5 bases; bases with no gene match: 9. Germline loops: CDR1 SGHNT, CDR2 YENEEA. CDR3 DNA sequence: TGTGCCAGCAGCCCCACGACGGGGACTAGCGGGAGCAATGAGCAGTTCTTC. Translating it yields CASSPTTGTSGSNEQFF.

The table lists this clone with a count of one. This chain uses TRBV28 with TRBJ2-7; 7 nucleotides align to TRBD1. The CDR3 spans 15 residues. Germline CDR1 MDHEN, CDR2 SYDVKM. The ends lost 8 bases at V and 3 bases at J; junction bases unmatched: 13. For the CDR3, the DNA is TGTGCCAGCGGGAGAGGACAGGTGTCTTTCTACGAGCAGTACTTC. It is translated as CASGRGQVSFYEQYF.

V and J are TRBV9 and TRBJ2-7; 8 bases map to TRBD2. After removal of 0 bases from V and 5 bases from J, the junction contained 7 bases not matched to a gene. CDR3 size: 15 residues. Germline CDR1 SGDLS, CDR2 YYNGEE. The CDR3 sequence is CASSVDPGGPNEQYF. CDR3 bases: TGTGCCAGCAGCGTAGACCCGGGAGGGCCCAACGAGCAGTACTTC. The full variable domain, completed using reference TRBV9 and TRBJ2-7, is DSGVTQTPKHLITATGQRVTLRCSPRSGDLSVYWYQQSLDQGLQFLIQYYNGEERAKGNILERFSAQQFPDLHSELNLSSLELGDSALYFCASSVDPGGPNEQYFGPGTRLTVT.

In its sample, this clone was seen once. The chain has TRBV5-1 and TRBJ1-2, with D tentatively TRBD1 (5 bases). The ends were cut back, 0 bases at V and 2 bases at J, with 11 bases in the middle. Germline V gives CDR1 SGHRS, CDR2 YFSETQ. This CDR3 has 15 amino acids. The CDR3 bases are TGCGCCAGCAGCTTGGGGGGACGCCAGAACTATGGCTACACCTTC. It translates to CASSLGGRQNYGYTF.

This clone was recorded once. The chain has TRBV5-8 and TRBJ1-4; unclear D gene. In germline, CDR1 is SGHTS, CDR2 YDEGEE. The CDR3 is 16 amino acids. V was clipped by 2 bases and J by 0 bases, with 11 bases between them. The CDR3 here is CASSFDQPATNEKLFF. The CDR3 DNA is TGTGCCAGCAGCTTCGACCAGCCTGCAACTAATGAAAAACTGTTTTTT. Using reference TRBV5-8 and TRBJ1-4 for the parts outside the CDR3, the full variable domain is EAGVTQSPTHLIKTRGQQATLRCSPISGHTSVYWYQQALGLGLQFLLWYDEGEERNRGNFPPRFSGRQFPNYSSELNVNALELEDSALYLCASSFDQPATNEKLFFGSGTQLSVL.

This chain uses TRBV6-5 with TRBJ2-7, with D tentatively TRBD1 (6 bases). Germline V gene data show CDR1 as MNHEY and CDR2 as SVGAGI. V was trimmed by 7 bases and J by 3 bases, leaving 16 bases between them. The CDR3 runs 14 residues. The chain's CDR3 is CASTKGGIGYEQYF. For the CDR3, the DNA is TGTGCCAGCACCAAAGGGGGAATTGGCTACGAGCAGTACTTC.

J is TRBJ2-5 and V is TRBV6-9; D ambiguous. The length of the CDR3 is 14 residues. V dropped 3 bases and J dropped 7 bases, with 15 bases sitting between them. Germline CDR1 reads MNHGY; CDR2 reads SVAAGI. CDR3 protein: CASSYPGAPATQYF. DNA for the CDR3: TGTGCCAGCAGTTACCCGGGCGCCCCCGCGACCCAGTACTTC.

The chain employs TRBV4-2 and TRBJ2-7, with TRBD2 identical over 7 bases. CDR1 is LGHNA and CDR2 is YNFKEQ in the germline V gene. The V segment lost 1 base and the J segment 2 bases; nucleotides outside the gene matches: 5. This CDR3 is 15 amino acids long. The CDR3 is CASSQGVTSTYEQYF. The CDR3 DNA sequence: TGTGCCAGCAGCCAAGGGGTGACTAGCACCTACGAGCAGTACTTC.

The chain has TRBV6-5 and TRBJ1-6, with 10 bases identical to TRBD1. This CDR3 region has 14 residues. Germline V lookup: CDR1 MNHEY, CDR2 SVGAGI. With V trimmed by 6 bases and J by 10 bases, 6 bases remained unmatched. CDR3 loop: CASSWGQGYSPLHF. Written as DNA, the CDR3 is TGTGCCAGCAGCTGGGGACAGGGGTACTCACCCCTCCACTTT.

J is TRBJ2-3 and V is TRBV28; the D call may be TRBD1 or TRBD2 (5 bases each). Trimming left V 11 bases short and J 5 bases short, with 14 bases between. The CDR3 contains 12 residues. Germline CDR1 and CDR2: MDHEN and SYDVKM. CDR3 sequence: CACLAQGDTQYF. The CDR3 DNA is TGTGCCTGCCTAGCCCAGGGAGATACGCAGTATTTT.

The chain combines TRBV6-1 with TRBJ1-2; 7 positions match TRBD1. Trimming cost V 8 bases and J 0 bases; bases outside gene matches: 24. This CDR3 spans 20 amino acids. Germline CDR1 reads MNHNS; CDR2 reads SASEGT. The CDR3 is CASRGTAANRLGLANYGYTF. DNA for the CDR3: TGTGCCAGCCGTGGGACAGCGGCAAACCGCTTGGGACTAGCTAACTATGGCTACACCTTC.

The chain uses TRBV7-2 and TRBJ2-2; 8 positions agree with TRBD2. CDR3 length: 16 amino acids. The V segment lost 5 bases and the J segment 8 bases; nucleotides outside the gene matches: 13. Germline V lookup: CDR1 SGHTA, CDR2 FQGNSA. The CDR3 coding sequence is TGTGCCAGCAGCCCGACCGGGACTAGAAGCCTTGGGGAGCTGTTTTTT. This gives the protein CASSPTGTRSLGELFF.

Note on this clone: This same CDR3 is encoded by further DNA sequences in the sample. The chain is built from TRBV5-1 and TRBJ2-3; D is possibly TRBD1 (5 bases). Germline V gives CDR1 SGHRS, CDR2 YFSETQ. The CDR3 is 13 residues long. The V end lost 4 bases, the J end lost 3 bases, and 9 bases lay between the germline ends. CDR3 sequence (DNA): TGCGCCAGCAGCCCTACAGGAACAGATACGCAGTATTTT. This encodes CASSPTGTDTQYF.

CDR3 residues: CASSAGQHSSTDTQYF. CDR3 DNA sequence: TGTGCCAGCAGCGCCGGACAGCACTCTAGCACAGATACGCAGTATTTT. The rearrangement uses TRBV9 and TRBJ2-3; tentatively, D is TRBD1 (6 bases). Trimming cost V 3 bases and J 0 bases, with 14 bases left between them. CDR1 and CDR2 from the germline V gene are SGDLS and YYNGEE. The CDR3 has 16 amino acids.

This clone was picked up one time. The junction differs from germline at one of its ends, possibly a read error. This chain joins TRBV6-6 and TRBJ1-5; 10 bases fit TRBD1. The CDR3 sequence is 16 residues long. CDR1 is MNHNY, CDR2 SVGAGI, per germline (reference sequence). CDR3 sequence reads: CASSHSDRGGGQPQHF. The DNA of the CDR3 is TGTGCCAGCAGTCACTCGGACAGGGGGGGCGGTCAGCCCCAGCATTTT.

The chain has TRBV6-5 and TRBJ1-2; D call uncertain. Germline V lookup: CDR1 MNHEY, CDR2 SVGAGI. V was trimmed by 5 bases and J by 4 bases, leaving 14 bases between them. CDR3 size: 14 residues. The chain's CDR3 is CASSPRGEAYGYTF. For the CDR3, the DNA is TGTGCCAGCAGTCCTCGCGGGGAGGCCTATGGCTACACCTTC.

Turning to this clone: In the same sample, other DNA sequences code for this CDR3. The CDR3 DNA is TGTGCCAGCAGCTTAGAGCCGACAGATACGCAGTATTTT. Its protein is CASSLEPTDTQYF. V and J are TRBV7-2 and TRBJ2-3; D not certain. The V gene lost 1 base and the J gene lost 3 bases, with 5 bases spanning the gap. The length of the CDR3 is 13 residues. Germline V gene data show CDR1 as SGHTA and CDR2 as FQGNSA.

CDR3 in amino acids: CASSLARDRVGVWQPQHF. The CDR3 DNA is TGTGCCAGCAGCTTGGCTCGGGACAGGGTTGGGGTGTGGCAGCCCCAGCATTTT. The rearrangement joins TRBV5-8 to TRBJ1-5, with 9 positions matching TRBD1. CDR1 and CDR2 (germline): SGHTS, YDEGEE. This CDR3 is built from 18 residues. J lost 7 bases, V lost 0 bases, and 14 bases had no gene match. Drawing the rest from reference TRBV5-8 and TRBJ1-5, the complete variable domain is EAGVTQSPTHLIKTRGQQATLRCSPISGHTSVYWYQQALGLGLQFLLWYDEGEERNRGNFPPRFSGRQFPNYSSELNVNALELEDSALYLCASSLARDRVGVWQPQHFGDGTRLSIL.